The present T cell receptor (beta chain) was sequenced within a study of T cell responses to AZD1222 COVID-19 vaccine. The study, taken as a whole, reports: A mostly white British donor set with more females was recruited, and clonal diversity was possibly underestimated.

Profiling relied on immunoSEQ multiplex PCR, and the TCRdb table lists in-frame clones only, not all of them. The sample holds around 260,000 clones, 85% to 95% seen once. Comments on this clone: Its cognate antigen is unknown.

Deletions cut 1 base from V and 13 bases from J, with 18 bases between. CDR3 length equals 15 residues. Germline V gene data show CDR1 as SGHRS and CDR2 as YFSETQ. The material was peripheral blood, obtained on day 0 of AZD1222 vaccination. The clonotype originates from an adult in good health. The chain employs TRBV5-1 and TRBJ1-6, with D possibly being TRBD1 (5 bases). The CDR3 DNA reads TGCGCCAGCAGCTTGCAGACAGATCTCAGATCCCCCCTCCACTTT. The encoded protein is CASSLQTDLRSPLHF.